Below are 11 T cell receptor beta chains sequenced from a single sample in a study of brain T cells in children with intractable seizures. Libraries were prepared by immunoSEQ multiplex PCR; TCRdb keeps only in-frame clonotypes and omits some of them. The sample lists under 400,000 clones, 85% to 95% occurring once. The time point: blood from clinic visit 5 months post-surgery; TSC patient then seizure free. The input for sequencing was peripheral blood, taken 4 to 6 months after surgery. These receptors originate from a boy younger than two with tuberous sclerosis and intractable seizures.

The gene calls are TRBV29-1 and TRBJ2-7; the match to TRBD2 covers 7 bases. CDR3 length equals 13 residues. Germline-derived CDR1 and CDR2 are SQVTM and ANQGSEA. V lost 7 bases to trimming and J lost 3 bases; unmatched junction nucleotides: 9. CDR3 DNA: TGCAGCGCCGGGGGGAGGGGAGGCTACGAGCAGTACTTC. It is translated as CSAGGRGGYEQYF.

The J gene is TRBJ1-1, the V gene TRBV27; 8 bases match TRBD1. The germline V gene encodes CDR1 MNHEY and CDR2 SMNVEV (reference sequence). CDR3 length: 14 amino acids. Germline trimming cut 6 bases from V and 1 base from J; bases unmatched to any gene: 4. The CDR3 here is CASSYGQGNTEAFF. In nucleotides, the CDR3 is TGTGCCAGCAGCTACGGACAGGGGAACACTGAAGCTTTCTTT.

The CDR3 here is CASSPSGRGYGYTF. CDR3 DNA sequence: TGTGCCAGCAGCCCCTCCGGACGAGGGTATGGCTACACCTTC. J is TRBJ1-2 and V is TRBV7-9; D uncertain. Trimming removed 5 bases from V and 5 bases from J, with 15 bases in between. CDR1 is SEHNR and CDR2 is FQNEAQ in the germline V gene (reference sequence). The CDR3 loop spans 14 amino acids. The full variable domain, with the rest looked up from reference TRBV7-9 and TRBJ1-2, is DTGVSQNPRHKITKRGQNVTFRCDPISEHNRLYWYRQTLGQGPEFLTYFQNEAQLEKSRLLSDRFSAERPKGSFSTLEIQRTEQGDSAMYLCASSPSGRGYGYTFGSGTRLTVV.

The rearrangement joins TRBV13 to TRBJ2-3; 16 bases map to TRBD2. Germline V CDR1 and CDR2: PRHDT, FYEKMQ (reference sequence). The CDR3 contains 21 residues. The V segment lost 4 bases and the J segment 6 bases; nucleotides outside the gene matches: 19. The DNA of the CDR3 is TGTGCCAGCAGCTCCGAAAGCGGGACTAGCGGGAGGGCCTTGCATTATGATACGCAGTATTTT. It is translated as CASSSESGTSGRALHYDTQYF. Full variable domain (outside the CDR3, taken from reference TRBV13 and TRBJ2-3): AAGVIQSPRHLIKEKRETATLKCYPIPRHDTVYWYQQGPGQDPQFLISFYEKMQSDKGSIPDRFSAQQFSDYHSELNMSSLELGDSALYFCASSSESGTSGRALHYDTQYFGPGTRLTVL.

Of note for this clone: Given a much more abundant clone one base away, this may be a read error. The rearrangement uses TRBV6-5 and TRBJ2-7; unclear D gene. Germline V gene lookup returns CDR1 MNHEY and CDR2 SVGAGI. The CDR3 extends over 11 amino acids. V was shortened by 4 bases and J by 2 bases, with 3 bases between the two germline ends. The CDR3 region is CASSSPYEQYF. The DNA of the CDR3 is TGTGCCAGCAGTTCCCCCTACGAGCAGTACTTC.

The chain employs TRBV28 and TRBJ2-3; TRBD2 agrees at 14 bases. J was trimmed by 10 bases and V by 3 bases; bases with no gene match: 9. CDR3 length: 16 amino acids. The germline gives CDR1 MDHEN, CDR2 SYDVKM. The CDR3 nucleotides read TGTGCCAGCAGTTTGCCCGGGACTAGCGGGAGAGGCGCGCAGTATTTT. It codes for CASSLPGTSGRGAQYF.

The rearrangement joins TRBV4-1 to TRBJ1-1, with D hard to call. This CDR3 spans 15 amino acids. Between the trimmed V and J ends, which lost 0 bases and 7 bases, there was a span of 15 bases. Germline loops: CDR1 MGHRA, CDR2 YSYEKL. CDR3 nucleotides: TGCGCCAGCAGCCAAGATCCCCCCGGTTCGAGTGAAGCTTTCTTT. Translated: CASSQDPPGSSEAFF.

The CDR3 coding sequence is TGTGCCAGCAGCTTAGGGCGGCACTATGGCTACACCTTC. Its translation: CASSLGRHYGYTF. J is TRBJ1-2 and V is TRBV13; D is uncertain. From germline, CDR1 is PRHDT and CDR2 FYEKMQ (reference sequence). This CDR3 has 13 residues. V was shortened by 0 bases and J by 3 bases, with 5 bases between the two germline ends.

The chain couples TRBV7-9 to TRBJ2-7; tentatively, D is TRBD1 (6 bases). This CDR3 is 15 amino acids long. Trimming cost V 5 bases and J 5 bases, with 19 bases left between them. The germline gives CDR1 SEHNR, CDR2 FQNEAQ (reference sequence). CDR3: CASSPHRVKVHEQYF. The CDR3 bases are TGTGCCAGCAGCCCCCACAGGGTAAAGGTCCACGAGCAGTACTTC.

This chain uses TRBV24-1 with TRBJ2-7; D is uncertain. Looked up from germline, CDR1 is KGHDR and CDR2 is SFDVKD. This CDR3 is 13 amino acids long. With 4 bases removed from V and 3 bases from J, the gap between germline ends came to 9 bases. Here the CDR3 reads CATSEGFGYEQYF. CDR3 nucleotides: TGTGCCACCAGTGAGGGGTTCGGCTACGAGCAGTACTTC.

CDR3 sequence (DNA): TGTGCCAGTAGCGATGACAGGCTTAATTCACCCCTCCACTTT. Translation gives CASSDDRLNSPLHF. The chain employs TRBV19 and TRBJ1-6; tentatively, D is TRBD1 (6 bases). Trimming stripped 6 bases from V and 6 bases from J, with 12 bases between. The CDR3 has 14 amino acids. Looked up from germline, CDR1 is LNHDA and CDR2 is SQIVND (reference sequence).